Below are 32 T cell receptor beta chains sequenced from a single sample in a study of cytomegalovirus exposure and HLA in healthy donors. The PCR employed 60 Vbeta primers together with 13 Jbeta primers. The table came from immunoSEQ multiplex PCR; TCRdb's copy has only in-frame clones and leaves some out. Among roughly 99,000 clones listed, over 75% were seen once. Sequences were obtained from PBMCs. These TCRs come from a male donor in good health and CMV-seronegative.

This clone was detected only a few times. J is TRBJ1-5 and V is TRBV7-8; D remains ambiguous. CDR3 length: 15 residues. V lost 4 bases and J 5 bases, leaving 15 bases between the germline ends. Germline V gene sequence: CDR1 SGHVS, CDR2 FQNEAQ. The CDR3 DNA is TGTGCCAGCAGCTATCTCGGGCGAGCGGATCAGCCCCAGCATTTT. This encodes CASSYLGRADQPQHF.

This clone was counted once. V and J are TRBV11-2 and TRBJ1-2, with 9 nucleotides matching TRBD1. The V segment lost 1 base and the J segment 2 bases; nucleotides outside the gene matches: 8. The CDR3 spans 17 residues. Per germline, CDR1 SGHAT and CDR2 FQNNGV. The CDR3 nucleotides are TGTGCCAGCAGCTTAGCCTTTAGGACAGGGGTGAACTATGGCTACACCTTC. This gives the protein CASSLAFRTGVNYGYTF. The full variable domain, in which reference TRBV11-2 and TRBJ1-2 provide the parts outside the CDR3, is EAGVAQSPRYKIIEKRQSVAFWCNPISGHATLYWYQQILGQGPKLLIQFQNNGVVDDSQLPKDRFSAERLKGVDSTLKIQPAKLEDSAVYLCASSLAFRTGVNYGYTFGSGTRLTVV.

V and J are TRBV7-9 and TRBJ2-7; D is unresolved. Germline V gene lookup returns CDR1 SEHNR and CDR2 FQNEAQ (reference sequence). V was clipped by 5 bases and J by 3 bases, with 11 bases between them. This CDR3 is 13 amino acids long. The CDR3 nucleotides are TGTGCCAGCAGCCCCTGGGCCGTCTACGAGCAGTACTTC. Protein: CASSPWAVYEQYF.

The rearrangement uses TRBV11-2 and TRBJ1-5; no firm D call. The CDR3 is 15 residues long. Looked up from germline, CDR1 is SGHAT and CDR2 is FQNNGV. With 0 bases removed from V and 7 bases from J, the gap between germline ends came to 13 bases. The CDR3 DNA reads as TGTGCCAGCAGCTTAGACGGGAAAGGGAACCAGCCCCAGCATTTT. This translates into CASSLDGKGNQPQHF.

CDR3 loop: CASSISRSTDTQYF. The CDR3 DNA sequence: TGTGCCAGTAGTATTAGCCGGAGCACAGATACGCAGTATTTT. This rearrangement joins TRBV19 to TRBJ2-3; D remains ambiguous. This CDR3 spans 14 amino acids. Trimming shortened V by 3 bases and J by 0 bases, and 7 bases separated the two germline ends. Looked up from germline, CDR1 is LNHDA and CDR2 is SQIVND (reference sequence).

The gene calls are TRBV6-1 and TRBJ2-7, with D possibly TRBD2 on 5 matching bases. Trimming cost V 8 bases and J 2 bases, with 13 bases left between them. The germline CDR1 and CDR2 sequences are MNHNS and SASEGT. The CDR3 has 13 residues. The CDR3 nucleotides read TGTGCCAGCCGACTACGAGTTCCCTACGAGCAGTACTTC. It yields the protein CASRLRVPYEQYF.

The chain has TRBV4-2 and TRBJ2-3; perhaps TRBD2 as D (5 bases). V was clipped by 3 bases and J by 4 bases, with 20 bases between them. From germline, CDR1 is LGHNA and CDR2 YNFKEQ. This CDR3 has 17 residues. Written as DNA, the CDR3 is TGTGCCAGCAGCCATGAAGGTTCTAGCTCTGATTCAGATACGCAGTATTTT. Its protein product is CASSHEGSSSDSDTQYF.

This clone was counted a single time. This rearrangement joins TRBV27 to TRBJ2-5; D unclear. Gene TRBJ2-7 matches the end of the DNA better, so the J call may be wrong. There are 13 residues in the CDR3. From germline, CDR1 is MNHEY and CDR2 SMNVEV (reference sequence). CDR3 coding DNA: TGTGCCAGCAGCCCATATCCCGTGTCCGAGCAGTACTTC. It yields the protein CASSPYPVSEQYF.

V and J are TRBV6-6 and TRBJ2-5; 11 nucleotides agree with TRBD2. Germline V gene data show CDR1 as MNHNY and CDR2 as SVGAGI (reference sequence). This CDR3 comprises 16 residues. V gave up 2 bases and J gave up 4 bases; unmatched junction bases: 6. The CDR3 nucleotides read TGTGCCAGCAGTTACCCAACTAGCGGGAGAGGAGAGACCCAGTACTTC. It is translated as CASSYPTSGRGETQYF.

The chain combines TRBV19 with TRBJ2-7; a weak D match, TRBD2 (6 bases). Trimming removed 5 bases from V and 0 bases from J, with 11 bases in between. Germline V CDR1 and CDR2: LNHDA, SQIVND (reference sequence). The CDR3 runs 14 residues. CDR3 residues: CASSPGLNSYEQYF. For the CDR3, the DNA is TGTGCCAGTAGTCCGGGACTGAACTCCTACGAGCAGTACTTC.

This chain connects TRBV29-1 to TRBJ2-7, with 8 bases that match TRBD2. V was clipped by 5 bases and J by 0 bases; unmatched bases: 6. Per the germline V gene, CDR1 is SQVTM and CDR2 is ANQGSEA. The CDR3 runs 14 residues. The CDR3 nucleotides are TGCAGCGTTAAAACTAGCGGACCCTCCTACGAGCAGTACTTC. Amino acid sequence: CSVKTSGPSYEQYF.

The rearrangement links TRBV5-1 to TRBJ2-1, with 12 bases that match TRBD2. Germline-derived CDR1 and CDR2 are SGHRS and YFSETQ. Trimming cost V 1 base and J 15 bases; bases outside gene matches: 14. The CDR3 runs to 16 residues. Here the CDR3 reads CASSLRMGLAGGGLFF. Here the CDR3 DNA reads TGCGCCAGCAGCTTGAGAATGGGACTAGCGGGCGGGGGTTTGTTCTTC.

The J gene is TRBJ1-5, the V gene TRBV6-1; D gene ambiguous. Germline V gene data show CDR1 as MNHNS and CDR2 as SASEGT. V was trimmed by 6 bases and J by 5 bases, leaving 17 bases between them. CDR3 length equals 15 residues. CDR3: CASSYSRQADQPQHF. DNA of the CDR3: TGTGCCAGCAGCTACAGCCGTCAAGCAGATCAGCCCCAGCATTTT.

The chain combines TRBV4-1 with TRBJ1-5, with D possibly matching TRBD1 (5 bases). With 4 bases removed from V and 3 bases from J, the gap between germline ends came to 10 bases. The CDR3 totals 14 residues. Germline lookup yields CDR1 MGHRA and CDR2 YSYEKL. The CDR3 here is CASSPRQPNQPQHF. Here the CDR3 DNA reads TGCGCCAGCAGCCCGCGACAGCCCAATCAGCCCCAGCATTTT.

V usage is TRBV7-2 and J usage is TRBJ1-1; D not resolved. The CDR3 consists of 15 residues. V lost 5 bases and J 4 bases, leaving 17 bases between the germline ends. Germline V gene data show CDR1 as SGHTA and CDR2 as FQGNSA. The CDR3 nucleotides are TGTGCCAGCAGCCTGTCCACCTCCATGAGCACTGAAGCTTTCTTT. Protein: CASSLSTSMSTEAFF.

The CDR3 DNA reads as TGTGCCAGCAGTTTGAAAGGGGCAGCTTACTCTGGGGCCAACGTCCTGACTTTC. Encoded protein: CASSLKGAAYSGANVLTF. This chain links TRBV28 with TRBJ2-6; a weak D match, TRBD1 (5 bases). Between the trimmed V and J ends, which lost 3 bases and 0 bases, there was a span of 15 bases. From germline, CDR1 is MDHEN and CDR2 SYDVKM. The CDR3 spans 18 residues.

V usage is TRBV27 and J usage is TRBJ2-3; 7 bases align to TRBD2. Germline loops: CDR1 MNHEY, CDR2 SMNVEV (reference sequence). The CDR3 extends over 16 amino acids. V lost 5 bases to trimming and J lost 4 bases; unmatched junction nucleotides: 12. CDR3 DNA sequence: TGTGCCAGCAGTACCGGCTGGGCGGGAGTTGCAGATACGCAGTATTTT. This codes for CASSTGWAGVADTQYF.

The CDR3 region is CASSAGTSFANTGELFF. CDR3 in DNA: TGTGCCAGCAGCGCCGGGACTAGCTTCGCGAACACCGGGGAGCTGTTTTTT. V usage is TRBV9 and J usage is TRBJ2-2, with 9 nucleotides matching TRBD2. CDR3 length equals 17 residues. V trimming: 3 bases; J trimming: 0 bases; junction bases outside the gene matches: 6. Germline loops: CDR1 SGDLS, CDR2 YYNGEE.

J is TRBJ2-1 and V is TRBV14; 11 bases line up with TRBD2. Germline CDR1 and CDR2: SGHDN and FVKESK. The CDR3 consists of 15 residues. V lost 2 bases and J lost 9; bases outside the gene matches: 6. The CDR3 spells CASSQQTSGISEQFF. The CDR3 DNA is TGTGCCAGCAGCCAACAGACTAGCGGGATAAGTGAGCAGTTCTTC.

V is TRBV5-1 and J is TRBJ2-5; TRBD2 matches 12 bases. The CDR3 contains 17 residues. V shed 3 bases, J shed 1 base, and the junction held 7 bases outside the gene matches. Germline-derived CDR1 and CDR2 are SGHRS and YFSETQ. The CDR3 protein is CASSWDLAGGPQETQYF. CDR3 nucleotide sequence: TGCGCCAGCAGCTGGGACCTAGCGGGAGGGCCCCAAGAGACCCAGTACTTC.

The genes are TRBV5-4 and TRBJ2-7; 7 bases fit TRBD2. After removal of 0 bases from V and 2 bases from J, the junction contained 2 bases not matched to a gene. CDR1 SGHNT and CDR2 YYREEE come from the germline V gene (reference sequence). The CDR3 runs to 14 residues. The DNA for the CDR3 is TGTGCCAGCAGCTTGGCGGGAGGTACCTACGAGCAGTACTTC. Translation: CASSLAGGTYEQYF.

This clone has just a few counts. The CDR3 loop reads CASSQEWTSATDTQYF. For the CDR3, the DNA is TGTGCCAGCAGCCAAGAATGGACTAGCGCCACAGATACGCAGTATTTT. This rearrangement joins TRBV4-2 to TRBJ2-3, with 9 bases matching TRBD2. The J segment lost 2 bases and the V segment lost 0 bases, leaving 3 bases of the junction unmatched. CDR1 is LGHNA, CDR2 YNFKEQ, per germline. The CDR3 runs to 16 residues.

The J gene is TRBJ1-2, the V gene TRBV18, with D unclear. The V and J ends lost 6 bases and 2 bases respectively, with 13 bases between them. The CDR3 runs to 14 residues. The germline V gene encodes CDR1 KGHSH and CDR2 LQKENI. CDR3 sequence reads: CASSVAARNYGYTF. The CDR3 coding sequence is TGTGCCAGCTCGGTAGCAGCACGGAACTATGGCTACACCTTC.

CDR3 DNA sequence: TGTGCCAGCAGCCCCCTCTCCCCCCGGGAGCTGTTTTTT. The encoded protein is CASSPLSPRELFF. The chain has TRBV14 and TRBJ2-2; D is unclear. The CDR3 is made up of 13 amino acids. The germline V gene encodes CDR1 SGHDN and CDR2 FVKESK. V dropped 4 bases and J dropped 9 bases, with 12 bases sitting between them.

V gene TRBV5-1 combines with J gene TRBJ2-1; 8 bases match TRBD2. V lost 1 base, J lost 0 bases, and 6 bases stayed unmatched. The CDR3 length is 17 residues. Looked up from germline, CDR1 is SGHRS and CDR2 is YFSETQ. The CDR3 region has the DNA TGCGCCAGCAGCTTGCCTACTAGCGGAAGCTCCTACAATGAGCAGTTCTTC. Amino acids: CASSLPTSGSSYNEQFF.

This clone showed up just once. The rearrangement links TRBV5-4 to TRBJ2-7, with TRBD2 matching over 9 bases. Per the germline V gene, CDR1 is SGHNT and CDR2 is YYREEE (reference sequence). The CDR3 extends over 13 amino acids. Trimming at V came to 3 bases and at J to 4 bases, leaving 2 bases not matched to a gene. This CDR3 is CASSSTSGYEQYF. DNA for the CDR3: TGTGCCAGCAGCTCGACTAGCGGTTACGAGCAGTACTTC.

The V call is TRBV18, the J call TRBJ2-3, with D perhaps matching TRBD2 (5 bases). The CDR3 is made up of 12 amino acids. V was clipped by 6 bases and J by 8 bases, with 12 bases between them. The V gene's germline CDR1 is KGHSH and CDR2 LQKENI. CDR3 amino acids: CASSPARGTQYF. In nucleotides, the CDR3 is TGTGCCAGCTCTCCCGCCCGGGGTACGCAGTATTTT.

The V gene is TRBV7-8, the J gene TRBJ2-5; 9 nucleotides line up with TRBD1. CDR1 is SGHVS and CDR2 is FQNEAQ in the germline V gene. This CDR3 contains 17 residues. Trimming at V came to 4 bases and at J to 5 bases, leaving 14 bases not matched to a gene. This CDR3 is CASSSLGTGMRRETQYF. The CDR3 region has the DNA TGTGCCAGCAGCTCCCTGGGGACAGGGATGAGGCGGGAGACCCAGTACTTC.

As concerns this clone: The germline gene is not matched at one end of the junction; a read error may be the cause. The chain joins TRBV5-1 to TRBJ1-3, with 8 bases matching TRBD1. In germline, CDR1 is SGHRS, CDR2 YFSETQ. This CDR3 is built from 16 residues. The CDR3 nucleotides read TGCGCAAGCAGCATAGGACAGGGAACATCTGGAAACACCATATATTTT. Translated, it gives CASSIGQGTSGNTIYF.

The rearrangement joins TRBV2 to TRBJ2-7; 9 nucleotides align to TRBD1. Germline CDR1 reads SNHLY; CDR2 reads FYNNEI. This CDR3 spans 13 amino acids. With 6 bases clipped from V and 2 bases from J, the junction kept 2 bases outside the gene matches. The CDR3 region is CASRQGAAYEQYF. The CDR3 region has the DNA TGTGCCAGCAGACAGGGGGCTGCCTACGAGCAGTACTTC.

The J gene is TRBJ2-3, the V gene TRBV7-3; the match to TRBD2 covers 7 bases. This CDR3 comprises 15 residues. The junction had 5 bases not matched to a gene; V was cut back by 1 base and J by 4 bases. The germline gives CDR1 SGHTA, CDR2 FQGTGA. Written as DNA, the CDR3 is TGTGCCAGCAGCTTAAGATCGCGGGAGTCAGATACGCAGTATTTT. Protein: CASSLRSRESDTQYF.

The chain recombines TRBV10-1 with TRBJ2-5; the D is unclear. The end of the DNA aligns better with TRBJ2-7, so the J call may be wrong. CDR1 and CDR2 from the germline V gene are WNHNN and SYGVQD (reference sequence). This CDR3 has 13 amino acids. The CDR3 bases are TGCGCCAGCAGTGATTCGCTTTCCTACGAGCAGTACTTC. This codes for CASSDSLSYEQYF.